The source of this TCR beta chain is a study of cytotoxic CD8 clonotypes in ibrutinib-treated CLL. About the study: Of a cohort that held 11 to 12 relapsed/refractory and some 16 treatment-naive patients, some 17 were IGHV unmutated. Study-wide points: Public clonotypes showed up rarely, and on treatment they shrank or held steady.

Germline V gene sequence: CDR1 MNHNS, CDR2 SASEGT. Germline trimming cut 4 bases from V and 5 bases from J; bases unmatched to any gene: 10. The CDR3 is 16 amino acids. Profiled with immunoSEQ multiplex PCR; TCRdb holds only in-frame clones, not every one. This sample has about 32,000 clones, with over 70% found just once. Judged by abundance, this clone is medium-sized. Its antigen is unidentified. Sequencing used PBMCs, obtained at disease progression, from a patient treated with ibrutinib. The chain combines TRBV6-1 with TRBJ1-2; TRBD1 agrees at 10 bases. This receptor was taken from a human donor with chronic lymphocytic leukemia. The CDR3 protein is CASSGRDRGSMYGYTF. For the CDR3, the DNA is TGTGCCAGCAGTGGCCGGGACAGGGGTTCAATGTATGGCTACACCTTC.